These 10 T cell receptor beta chains were all obtained from the same sample, sequenced in a study of PD-1 blockade in classical Hodgkin lymphoma. Clones were sequenced by immunoSEQ multiplex PCR, and TCRdb holds only the in-frame ones, with some missing. Here the sample spans roughly 81,000 clones, about 90% being singletons. With no exception, relapse followed autologous stem cell transplantation in all patients, and brentuximab vedotin exposure varied. This specimen was peripheral blood mononuclear cells (PBMCs), taken before the second cycle of nivolumab. The receptors shown here come from a human donor with classical Hodgkin lymphoma.

This chain links TRBV5-1 with TRBJ2-1, with TRBD1 identical over 12 bases. The CDR3 sequence is 13 residues long. V gave up 7 bases and J gave up 9 bases; unmatched junction bases: 5. Germline CDR1 reads SGHRS; CDR2 reads YFSETQ. The CDR3 reads CASPGQGAGEQFF. CDR3 nucleotides: TGCGCCAGCCCGGGACAGGGGGCAGGTGAGCAGTTCTTC.

The CDR3 is CASSGTVLGSYNEQFF. The DNA for the CDR3 is TGTGCCAGCAGTGGGACAGTCCTAGGCTCCTACAATGAGCAGTTCTTC. V gene TRBV6-1 combines with J gene TRBJ2-1, with D tentatively TRBD1 (6 bases). The V gene's germline CDR1 is MNHNS and CDR2 SASEGT. V was trimmed by 4 bases and J by 0 bases, leaving 13 bases between them. The CDR3 loop spans 16 amino acids.

The V gene is TRBV7-9, the J gene TRBJ2-3; D unresolved. Looked up from germline, CDR1 is SEHNR and CDR2 is FQNEAQ (reference sequence). The CDR3 sequence is 16 residues long. V was shortened by 2 bases and J by 0 bases, with 12 bases between the two germline ends. The CDR3 DNA sequence: TGTGCCAGCAGCTTAAACGTTGGTGATAGCACAGATACGCAGTATTTT. Translation gives CASSLNVGDSTDTQYF.

The rearrangement links TRBV5-8 to TRBJ2-1, with TRBD1 identical over 8 bases. CDR1 SGHTS and CDR2 YDEGEE come from the germline V gene. V dropped 4 bases and J dropped 2; count of bases not matched to a gene: 2. This CDR3 contains 14 residues. This CDR3 reads CASSLGQAYNEQFF. The CDR3 DNA follows: TGTGCCAGCAGCCTGGGACAGGCCTACAATGAGCAGTTCTTC.

This chain uses TRBV10-3 with TRBJ2-7, with D possibly matching TRBD2 (5 bases). Trimming pared 9 bases from V and 0 bases from J, leaving 18 bases between. CDR3 size: 15 residues. The germline gives CDR1 ENHRY, CDR2 SYGVKD. This CDR3 is CAILDTTVSSYEQYF. In DNA, the CDR3 is TGTGCCATACTAGACACAACCGTGAGCTCCTACGAGCAGTACTTC.

The gene calls are TRBV30 and TRBJ2-5; D may be TRBD2 (6 bases). The V gene's germline CDR1 is GTSNPN and CDR2 SVGIG (reference sequence). The CDR3 is 17 amino acids. The ends were cut back, 4 bases at V and 5 bases at J, with 26 bases in the middle. CDR3 DNA sequence: TGTGCCTGGACCGCACTACCCCCAGGCTCTCGGGGGGAGACCCAGTACTTC. Translating it yields CAWTALPPGSRGETQYF.

The rearrangement joins TRBV7-2 to TRBJ1-5; weak D call: TRBD1 (6 bases). Trimming shortened V by 2 bases and J by 6 bases, and 20 bases separated the two germline ends. Germline V lookup: CDR1 SGHTA, CDR2 FQGNSA. The CDR3 covers 17 residues. The CDR3 region has the DNA TGTGCCAGCAGCTTAATGAGCACAGGGAGGGTGAGTCAGCCCCAGCATTTT. Translation: CASSLMSTGRVSQPQHF. Combining the CDR3 with reference TRBV7-2 and TRBJ1-5 gives the whole variable domain GAGVSQSPSNKVTEKGKDVELRCDPISGHTALYWYRQSLGQGLEFLIYFQGNSAPDKSGLPSDRFSAERTGGSVSTLTIQRTQQEDSAVYLCASSLMSTGRVSQPQHFGDGTRLSIL.

This clone occurred a few times. V and J are TRBV7-7 and TRBJ1-1; no reliable D call. Germline V gene lookup returns CDR1 SSHAT and CDR2 FNYEAQ (reference sequence). V was clipped by 1 base and J by 1 base, with 4 bases between them. CDR3 length: 13 residues. For the CDR3, the DNA is TGTGCCAGCAGCTTAGGCCGGAACACTGAAGCTTTCTTT. Amino acid sequence: CASSLGRNTEAFF.

This chain uses TRBV7-9 with TRBJ2-3, with D tentatively TRBD1 (7 bases). Germline-derived CDR1 and CDR2 are SEHNR and FQNEAQ (reference sequence). The V and J ends lost 7 bases and 3 bases respectively, with 20 bases between them. CDR3 length equals 16 residues. The CDR3 DNA is TGTGCCAGCACCCCGACGCGACAGGGAGGTACAGATACGCAGTATTTT. This encodes CASTPTRQGGTDTQYF.

The chain is built from TRBV15 and TRBJ2-5; D may be TRBD2 (6 bases). This CDR3 has 14 amino acids. CDR1 and CDR2 (germline): LNHNV, YYDKDF (reference sequence). The ends were cut back, 10 bases at V and 1 base at J, with 16 bases in the middle. Written as DNA, the CDR3 is TGTGCCAGCGGGGTAGGAGGGCGCCAAGAGACCCAGTACTTC. Amino acid sequence: CASGVGGRQETQYF.